Listed below are T cell receptor beta chains from one sample, sequenced in a study of cytomegalovirus exposure and HLA in healthy donors. Profiled with immunoSEQ multiplex PCR; TCRdb holds only in-frame clones, not every one. The sample lists 150,000 to 200,000 clones; about 85% were seen once. The source material was PBMCs. These receptors were collected from a man between 18 and 35 years old in good health and CMV-seropositive. CDR3s include the opening cysteine and the closing phenylalanine or tryptophan. A D gene is named only where the DNA matches it firmly.

TRBV5-6	TRBJ2-7	TRBD1	CASSSGTGAYEQYF	TGTGCCAGCAGTTCCGGGACAGGGGCTTACGAGCAGTACTTC
TRBV6-4	TRBJ1-2	TRBD1	CASSEGRGHGYTF	TGTGCCAGCAGTGAGGGCAGGGGGCATGGCTACACCTTC
TRBV5-5	TRBJ1-5	.	CASSRRQSYSNQPQHF	TGTGCCAGCAGTCGGAGACAGAGTTATAGCAATCAGCCCCAGCATTTT
TRBV12-5	TRBJ1-4	.	CASARGGFGEKLFF	TGTGCTAGTGCTCGTGGGGGGTTCGGTGAAAAACTGTTTTTT
TRBV6-4	TRBJ1-2	TRBD1	CASSRTGEDGYTF	TGTGCCAGCAGTCGGACAGGGGAGGATGGCTACACCTTC
TRBV18	TRBJ2-7	.	CASSPPTGYEQYF	TGTGCCAGCTCACCTCCTACTGGCTACGAGCAGTACTTC
TRBV6-5	TRBJ1-6	.	CASSYEPNSPLHF	TGTGCCAGCAGTTACGAGCCCAATTCACCCCTCCACTTT
TRBV5-1	TRBJ2-2	.	CASSSPGQIAGELFF	TGCGCCAGCAGCTCCCCGGGACAAATCGCCGGGGAGCTGTTTTTT
TRBV5-1	TRBJ2-1	.	CASSLVGGGADEQFF	TGCGCCAGCAGCTTGGTTGGCGGGGGCGCGGATGAGCAGTTCTTC
TRBV5-4	TRBJ1-4	.	CASSLAGALNEKLFF	TGTGCCAGCAGCTTGGCAGGGGCGCTTAACGAAAAACTGTTTTTT
TRBV6-6	TRBJ2-7	TRBD2	CASSSSGAHSYEQYF	TGTGCCAGCAGTTCTAGCGGGGCCCACTCCTACGAGCAGTACTTC